This is a list of T cell receptor beta chains from one sample in a study of vaccination effects on CD4 cells after COVID-19. These receptors have no identified antigens. Clones were sequenced by immunoSEQ multiplex PCR, and TCRdb holds only the in-frame ones, with some missing. Here the sample spans around 66,000 clones, 70% to 75% being singletons. Source: CD4+ T cells from PBMCs cultured without peptide, taken after COVID-19 vaccination. These receptors came from a human donor who received a COVID-19 vaccine. Each CDR3 is given with its conserved first and last residue. The D gene is left open where the match is weak. Some rows have no size entry. The others give once, few or many, or a class for an expanded clone.

clone_size | j_call | d_call | cdr3_length | v_call | cdr3_nt | cdr3_aa
. | TRBJ2-2 | . | 15 | TRBV6-5 | TGTGCCAGCAGTTCCCGACCGACTCCGTCCGGGGAGCTGTTTTTT | CASSSRPTPSGELFF
. | TRBJ1-1 | . | 11 | TRBV6-6 | TGTGCCAGCAGCCGAAACACTGAAGCTTTCTTT | CASSRNTEAFF
. | TRBJ1-1 | . | 15 | TRBV5-1 | TGCGCCAGCAGCTTGTCTACAGTCGGGGGCACTGAAGCTTTCTTT | CASSLSTVGGTEAFF
once | TRBJ2-5 | TRBD2 | 15 | TRBV11-2 | TGTGCCAGCAGCTTATTTGCGGGGGGCGGGGAGACCCAGTACTTC | CASSLFAGGGETQYF
. | TRBJ1-2 | TRBD1 | 13 | TRBV6-5 | TGTGCCAGCAGTTCCCAGGGGGCGGGTGGCTACACCTTC | CASSSQGAGGYTF
. | TRBJ2-3 | . | 18 | TRBV12-5 | TGTGCTAGTGGTTTGAATACAGATGGACAGTACACCACCCCTACGCAGTATTTT | CASGLNTDGQYTTPTQYF
. | TRBJ2-5 | TRBD1 | 15 | TRBV9 | TGTGCCAGCAGCGTGACAGGGGGTTCCCCAGAGACCCAGTACTTC | CASSVTGGSPETQYF
. | TRBJ1-6 | TRBD1 | 16 | TRBV4-3 | TGCGCCAGCGGCCCTAACAGGGGGGACTATAATTCACCCCTCCACTTT | CASGPNRGDYNSPLHF
once | TRBJ2-3 | . | 14 | TRBV6-5 | TGTGCCATCCTACGGGACCTTAGCACAGATACGCAGTATTTT | CAILRDLSTDTQYF
. | TRBJ2-3 | . | 12 | TRBV29-1 | TGCAGCGTTGGGAGAGGCTCAGATACGCAGTATTTT | CSVGRGSDTQYF
. | TRBJ2-3 | TRBD2 | 15 | TRBV4-3 | TGCGCCAGCAGCTCCATAGCGGGAAGCACAGATACGCAGTATTTT | CASSSIAGSTDTQYF
. | TRBJ2-6 | . | 18 | TRBV14 | TGTGCCAGCAGTCCTCCGAGGGCACTCAGCTCTGGGGCCAACGTCCTGACTTTC | CASSPPRALSSGANVLTF
. | TRBJ1-1 | TRBD1 | 16 | TRBV6-6 | TGTGCCAGCAGTTGGGGGACAGGCAAGATGAACACTGAAGCTTTCTTT | CASSWGTGKMNTEAFF
. | TRBJ1-5 | . | 16 | TRBV4-1 | TGCGCCAGCAGCCAAGAATCTGCGGGATCCAATCAGCCCCAGCATTTT | CASSQESAGSNQPQHF
. | TRBJ1-5 | . | 16 | TRBV7-2 | TGTGCCAGCAGCTTAGGACGGGGGGGGAGCAATCAGCCCCAGCATTTT | CASSLGRGGSNQPQHF
. | TRBJ1-3 | . | 14 | TRBV19 | TGTGCCAGTAGTATTTCTGACAGCCGAAACACCATATATTTT | CASSISDSRNTIYF
. | TRBJ1-2 | . | 15 | TRBV29-1 | TGCAGCGTTGTAGTTATGGGGGGAATTAGCTATGGCTACACCTTC | CSVVVMGGISYGYTF
few | TRBJ1-2 | . | 16 | TRBV9 | TGTGCCAGCAGCGTAACCGGAAGGGGCTCCCTCTATGGCTACACCTTC | CASSVTGRGSLYGYTF
. | TRBJ1-3 | . | 13 | TRBV19 | TGTGCCAGTAGTCAGGACGGTGGAAACACCATATATTTT | CASSQDGGNTIYF
. | TRBJ2-1 | TRBD2 | 15 | TRBV18 | TGTGCCAGCTCCGCTAGCGGGGGAGGCCTAAGTGAGCAGTTCTTC | CASSASGGGLSEQFF
. | TRBJ2-3 | TRBD1 | 13 | TRBV28 | TGTGCCAGCAGTCTTAGGACAGGAGATACGCAGTATTTT | CASSLRTGDTQYF
. | TRBJ2-5 | . | 18 | TRBV21-1 | TGTGCCAGCAGCACTGGACTAGCGGGGGGGTGGGATCAAGAGACCCAGTACTTC | CASSTGLAGGWDQETQYF
. | TRBJ1-6 | . | 19 | TRBV4-2 | TGTGCCAGCAGCCAAGGGGTACCCGGGGGGGACAACTATAATTCACCCCTCCACTTT | CASSQGVPGGDNYNSPLHF
. | TRBJ2-2 | TRBD2 | 17 | TRBV5-1 | TGCGCCAGCAGCGGCGGGCTACTAGCGACTCACACCGGGGAGCTGTTTTTT | CASSGGLLATHTGELFF
. | TRBJ2-1 | TRBD1 | 16 | TRBV6-2/TRBV6-3 | TGTGCCAGCAGTGGACAGGGTTGGCCGATATACAATGAGCAGTTCTTC | CASSGQGWPIYNEQFF
few | TRBJ1-4 | TRBD1 | 14 | TRBV4-1 | TGCGCCAGCAGCCAAGGACAGGGGGTCGTAAAACTGTTTTTT | CASSQGQGVVKLFF
. | TRBJ2-5 | . | 15 | TRBV5-1 | TGCGCCAGCAGCTTGAATGGGGGAACGGAGGAGACCCAGTACTTC | CASSLNGGTEETQYF
. | TRBJ1-4 | . | 15 | TRBV6-5 | TGTGCCAGCACCTACGGGGGCGGCATAGGGGAAAAACTGTTTTTT | CASTYGGGIGEKLFF
. | TRBJ2-3 | TRBD2 | 15 | TRBV19 | TGTGCCAGTAGCTGGACTAGCGGGGGCACAGATACGCAGTATTTT | CASSWTSGGTDTQYF
few | TRBJ1-5 | . | 14 | TRBV24-1 | TGTGCCACCAGCCGGACGGGAACTAATCAGCCCCAGCATTTT | CATSRTGTNQPQHF
few | TRBJ1-5 | . | 15 | TRBV9 | TGTGCCAGCAGCGTAGGGGCAGGGTCCGATCAGCCCCAGCATTTT | CASSVGAGSDQPQHF
. | TRBJ2-5 | . | 15 | TRBV18 | TGTGCCAGCTCACTGGCGCCCACCCCACAAGAGACCCAGTACTTC | CASSLAPTPQETQYF
. | TRBJ2-4 | . | 15 | TRBV5-1 | TGCGCCAGCAGCTTGTCTGGACAGAACCAAAACATTCAGTACTTC | CASSLSGQNQNIQYF
. | TRBJ1-2 | TRBD1 | 11 | TRBV29-1 | TGCAGCGTTGGACAGGGGAATGGCTACACCTTC | CSVGQGNGYTF
. | TRBJ2-5 | TRBD2 | 13 | TRBV2 | TGTGCCAGCGGGGGACTAGCGAAGGAGACCCAGTACTTC | CASGGLAKETQYF
. | TRBJ1-2 | TRBD1 | 16 | TRBV19 | TGTGCCACGATGAAGGCGGGGACAGGGAATAACTATGGCTACACCTTC | CATMKAGTGNNYGYTF
once | TRBJ2-5 | TRBD1 | 13 | TRBV18 | TGTGCCAGCTCACTAGGACAGGGAGAGACCCAGTACTTC | CASSLGQGETQYF
. | TRBJ2-3 | TRBD2 | 13 | TRBV28 | TGTGCCAGCAGTTTGGGAGGGACAGATACGCAGTATTTT | CASSLGGTDTQYF
. | TRBJ1-1 | . | 14 | TRBV7-8 | TGTGCCAGCAGCTCAGGCCTTAGGAACACTGAAGCTTTCTTT | CASSSGLRNTEAFF
. | TRBJ1-2 | TRBD1 | 13 | TRBV24-1 | TGTGCCACCAGTGACCCGACAGGGCTTGGCTACACCTTC | CATSDPTGLGYTF
. | TRBJ2-1 | . | 17 | TRBV10-1 | TGCGCCAGCAGTGAATTAGTAGGAGCGGGCCAGTACAATGAGCAGTTCTTC | CASSELVGAGQYNEQFF
. | TRBJ1-5 | TRBD1 | 14 | TRBV10-1 | TGCGCCAGCAGTTCCGGGACAGGGAATCAGCCCCAGCATTTT | CASSSGTGNQPQHF
. | TRBJ1-5 | . | 15 | TRBV18 | TGTGCCAGCTCACCGTCCCAGGGTGCCAATCAGCCCCAGCATTTT | CASSPSQGANQPQHF
. | TRBJ2-1 | . | 15 | TRBV7-9 | TGTGCCAGCAGCTTTCGGGGGCCTAGCATGAATGAGCAGTTCTTC | CASSFRGPSMNEQFF
. | TRBJ1-5 | TRBD1 | 16 | TRBV3-1/TRBV3-2 | TGTGCCAGCAGCCAAGATTGTGCAGGGGGCGTTCAGCCCCAGCATTTT | CASSQDCAGGVQPQHF
. | TRBJ1-2 | . | 14 | TRBV6-5 | TGTGCCACCCACAACCTACACACCGACTATGGCTACACCTTC | CATHNLHTDYGYTF
few | TRBJ1-3 | . | 16 | TRBV19 | TGTGCCAGTAGTATATCGTCCCGGGGCTCTGGAAACACCATATATTTT | CASSISSRGSGNTIYF
. | TRBJ1-2 | . | 13 | TRBV6-4 | TGTGCCAGCAGTGAAGTCTACTCCCATGGCTACACCTTC | CASSEVYSHGYTF
. | TRBJ1-1 | . | 15 | TRBV6-5 | TGTGCCAGCAGCCACCTCGGGCAGGTGAACACTGAAGCTTTCTTT | CASSHLGQVNTEAFF
. | TRBJ1-5 | . | 17 | TRBV7-2 | TGTGCCAGCAGCCAAGACCCCCCTGGGTTCGTCAATCAGCCCCAGCATTTT | CASSQDPPGFVNQPQHF
. | TRBJ1-2 | . | 14 | TRBV30 | TGTGCCTGGAGTTGGAGTAGGGGGTACTATGGCTACACCTTC | CAWSWSRGYYGYTF
few | TRBJ1-5 | TRBD1 | 13 | TRBV2 | TGTGCCAGCACCGAGGACAGGGGTCAGCCCCAGCATTTT | CASTEDRGQPQHF